This T cell receptor beta chain was captured in a study of T cells in Graves' hyperthyroidism and ophthalmopathy. RNA transcripts served as the template for amplifying TCR beta CDR3 regions. The study used the HTBI primer set for a first-round RT-PCR of the TCR CDR3. TCRdb passed the multiplex PCR reads through MiXCR, listing each CDR3 protein once. The sample holds hundreds of thousands of distinct CDR3 sequences, about 20% seen once. Patients with ophthalmopathy all had a Clinical Activity Score of at least 3, a NOSPECS grade of at least 4 and duration under 3 months. This clonotype was seen a few times. CDR3 length: 14 residues. Germline-derived CDR1 and CDR2 are SGHTA and FQGNSA. Trimming removed 10 bases at V and 5 bases at J, with 15 bases between.

This TCR derives from a woman aged 70-85 years with Graves' ophthalmopathy. Sequencing input: blood. The rearrangement joins TRBV7-2 to TRBJ1-6, with D unclear. This chain's CDR3 is CATRIRRNNSPLHF. The CDR3 coding sequence is TGTGCCACCAGAATAAGACGGAATAATTCACCCCTCCACTTT.